This T cell receptor beta chain was captured in a study of graft-versus-host responses after intestinal transplantation. For the study at large: Every recipient underwent anti-thymocyte globulin induction, then tacrolimus and steroids for 3 to 4 years.

This clone was found a few times. The antigen remains unidentified. Sequenced by immunoSEQ multiplex PCR; TCRdb stores in-frame clones only, minus some. The sample has 96,000 or so clones, about 93% seen once. This CDR3 is 14 amino acids long. The V and J ends lost 8 bases and 0 bases, in that order; junction bases with no gene match: 7. Germline-derived CDR1 and CDR2 are SGHDT and YYEEEE. Study results and limitations: Recipient marrow showed GvH clones, some seen first in ileum or blood.

The rearrangement links TRBV5-6 to TRBJ1-2; 7 bases match TRBD1. This receptor was identified in a human donor who received an intestinal transplant. The specimen was unstimulated CD4+ T cells sorted from spleen or lymph node cells, collected before intestinal transplant. Here the CDR3 reads CASRRQGANYGYTF. Here the CDR3 DNA reads TGTGCCAGTAGGAGACAGGGAGCTAACTATGGCTACACCTTC.